The 8 T cell receptor beta chains below come from one sample, sequenced in a study of cytotoxic CD8 clonotypes in ibrutinib-treated CLL. The assay was immunoSEQ multiplex PCR, and TCRdb's table has in-frame clones only and misses some. The sample has nearly 25,000 clones; 55% to 75% are singletons. The specimen was PBMCs, collected after 12 months of ibrutinib treatment. These receptors all stem from a human donor with chronic lymphocytic leukemia.

This clone occurred once. The chain joins TRBV5-1 to TRBJ2-1; D not resolved. V was clipped by 0 bases and J by 5 bases, with 12 bases between them. From germline, CDR1 is SGHRS and CDR2 YFSETQ. The CDR3 spans 15 residues. CDR3 sequence reads: CASSLGAGLDNEQFF. CDR3 sequence (DNA): TGCGCCAGCAGCTTGGGGGCAGGATTGGACAATGAGCAGTTCTTC.

The J gene is TRBJ1-1, the V gene TRBV18; D is uncertain. Germline V lookup: CDR1 KGHSH, CDR2 LQKENI. Trimming removed 6 bases from V and 5 bases from J, with 16 bases in between. This CDR3 region has 14 residues. The CDR3 DNA reads as TGTGCCAGCTCTCCAAATAATCGGGATACTGAAGCTTTCTTT. Its protein is CASSPNNRDTEAFF. Drawing the rest from reference TRBV18 and TRBJ1-1, the complete variable domain is NAGVMQNPRHLVRRRGQEARLRCSPMKGHSHVYWYRQLPEEGLKFMVYLQKENIIDESGMPKERFSAEFPKEGPSILRIQQVVRGDSAAYFCASSPNNRDTEAFFGQGTRLTVV.

The chain links TRBV7-3 to TRBJ1-1; no clear D. Trimming removed 5 bases at V and 2 bases at J, with 9 bases between. The length of the CDR3 is 13 residues. Germline V gives CDR1 SGHTA, CDR2 FQGTGA. In DNA form, the CDR3 reads TGTGCCAGCAGCAATCAAGTTAACACTGAAGCTTTCTTT. Residues: CASSNQVNTEAFF.

The rearrangement links TRBV6-1 to TRBJ1-5; D is ambiguous. Germline V gene lookup returns CDR1 MNHNS and CDR2 SASEGT. With 6 bases removed from V and 6 bases from J, the gap between germline ends came to 12 bases. The CDR3 runs to 13 residues. The CDR3 loop is CASSIMQGQPQHF. The CDR3 DNA reads TGTGCCAGCAGCATAATGCAAGGTCAGCCCCAGCATTTT.

The genes are TRBV7-9 and TRBJ2-5, with 7 bases identical to TRBD2. J was trimmed by 4 bases and V by 7 bases; bases with no gene match: 6. Germline CDR1 and CDR2: SEHNR and FQNEAQ (reference sequence). This CDR3 is built from 13 residues. CDR3 residues: CASTLGGPETQYF. Written as DNA, the CDR3 is TGTGCCAGCACCTTGGGAGGGCCAGAGACCCAGTACTTC.

This chain uses TRBV28 with TRBJ1-2, with D perhaps matching TRBD1 (5 bases). The CDR3 length is 12 residues. CDR1 is MDHEN and CDR2 is SYDVKM in the germline V gene. Trimming took off 5 bases at V and 4 bases at J, with 8 bases between the two ends. The CDR3 here is CASSVDSYGYTF. As DNA, the CDR3 is TGTGCCAGCAGTGTCGACAGCTATGGCTACACCTTC.

The gene calls are TRBV7-9 and TRBJ1-1; D is unclear. There are 14 residues in the CDR3. CDR1 and CDR2 (germline): SEHNR, FQNEAQ (reference sequence). The V and J ends lost 1 base and 1 base respectively, with 7 bases between them. This CDR3 is CASSLVSRNTEAFF. CDR3 sequence (DNA): TGTGCCAGCAGCTTAGTATCGAGGAACACTGAAGCTTTCTTT.

The chain uses TRBV7-2 and TRBJ2-3; 10 positions agree with TRBD2. The CDR3 consists of 16 residues. Germline CDR1 SGHTA, CDR2 FQGNSA. With V trimmed by 5 bases and J by 4 bases, 9 bases remained unmatched. CDR3 DNA: TGTGCCAGCAGCCGAAGCAGCGGGGGGGCAGCAGATACGCAGTATTTT. Translating it yields CASSRSSGGAADTQYF.